The 21 T cell receptor beta chains below come from one sample, sequenced in a study of blood T cell repertoires in COVID-19. Profiling relied on immunoSEQ multiplex PCR, and the TCRdb table lists in-frame clones only, not all of them. The table includes 8,500 to 10,000 clones, about three quarters detected once. The source material was peripheral blood. The receptor source for this set is a man aged 55 to 70 with active COVID-19.

The J gene is TRBJ2-5, the V gene TRBV10-3; 7 bases are a match to TRBD2. J gave up 4 bases and V 0 bases, and 11 bases lay outside the gene matches. This CDR3 comprises 17 residues. Germline CDR1 and CDR2: ENHRY and SYGVKD. CDR3 protein: CAISESPKAGVGETQYF. The CDR3 bases are TGTGCCATCAGTGAGTCCCCGAAGGCGGGGGTAGGAGAGACCCAGTACTTC.

V and J are TRBV24-1 and TRBJ2-1; 7 bases agree with TRBD2. CDR1 and CDR2 (germline): KGHDR, SFDVKD. Trimming removed 6 bases from V and 5 bases from J; junction bases left unmatched: 6. The CDR3 sequence is 14 residues long. The CDR3 DNA is TGTGCCACCAGTAGGGCAGGGACTAACAATGAGCAGTTCTTC. It encodes CATSRAGTNNEQFF.

This clone was seen only a few times. This chain connects TRBV1 to TRBJ2-7; TRBD2 is the table's D call and was not checked against the DNA. TRBV1 is a recognized pseudogene. The CDR3 is 12 residues long. The DNA of the CDR3 is TGCACCAGCAGCCCTCGGGCCTACGAGCAGTACTTC. Its protein product is CTSSPRAYEQYF.

The chain has TRBV6-1 and TRBJ1-5, with D perhaps matching TRBD1 (6 bases). Germline loops: CDR1 MNHNS, CDR2 SASEGT. V lost 0 bases, J lost 0 bases, and 12 bases lay in between. The CDR3 has 17 amino acids. CDR3 residues: CASSEASRGYSNQPQHF. The CDR3, as DNA: TGTGCCAGCAGTGAAGCATCCAGGGGTTATAGCAATCAGCCCCAGCATTTT.

J is TRBJ2-1 and V is TRBV7-9; D call uncertain. Germline assignment: CDR1 SEHNR and CDR2 FQNEAQ (reference sequence). This CDR3 is 14 amino acids long. Trimming shortened V by 6 bases and J by 7 bases, and 16 bases separated the two germline ends. This CDR3 reads CASRIGAVSNEQFF. The CDR3 coding sequence is TGTGCCAGCAGGATCGGTGCGGTATCGAATGAGCAGTTCTTC.

The rearrangement joins TRBV7-2 to TRBJ2-3; TRBD2 agrees at 8 bases. The CDR3 consists of 15 residues. J gave up 2 bases and V 3 bases, and 4 bases lay outside the gene matches. From germline, CDR1 is SGHTA and CDR2 FQGNSA. The CDR3 loop is CASSFGAGDTDTQYF. For the CDR3, the DNA is TGTGCCAGCAGCTTTGGAGCGGGGGACACAGATACGCAGTATTTT. Based on the CDR3 plus reference TRBV7-2 and TRBJ2-3, the full variable domain is GAGVSQSPSNKVTEKGKDVELRCDPISGHTALYWYRQSLGQGLEFLIYFQGNSAPDKSGLPSDRFSAERTGGSVSTLTIQRTQQEDSAVYLCASSFGAGDTDTQYFGPGTRLTVL.

This rearrangement joins TRBV12-3 or TRBV12-4 to TRBJ2-7; D is unclear. CDR3 length: 12 amino acids. The germline V and J ends were trimmed by 2 bases and 7 bases, with 9 bases remaining between them. The CDR3 bases are TGTGCCAGCAGTTTAAACAGTCTTGAGCAGTACTTC. Its protein is CASSLNSLEQYF.

The rearrangement uses TRBV20-1 and TRBJ2-5; the match to TRBD2 covers 9 bases. Trimming took 3 bases from V and 4 from J; bases not matched to a gene: 15. Looked up from germline, CDR1 is DFQATT and CDR2 is SNEGSKA (reference sequence). The CDR3 loop spans 17 amino acids. CDR3 DNA: TGCAGTGCTAGTTTAGCGGGGGCCCCCCGATTGGGAGAGACCCAGTACTTC. Its translation is CSASLAGAPRLGETQYF.

The chain has TRBV11-3 and TRBJ2-5; 7 positions match TRBD1. V gave up 5 bases and J gave up 5 bases; unmatched junction bases: 8. This CDR3 contains 14 residues. Looked up from germline, CDR1 is SGHNT and CDR2 is YENEEA. CDR3 amino acids: CASSARQGWETQYF. Written as DNA, the CDR3 is TGTGCCAGCAGCGCCCGACAGGGTTGGGAGACCCAGTACTTC.

In DNA, the CDR3 is TGTGCCAGCAGTTCTTTTCCGGGACAGGGGACCCACAATGAGCAGTTCTTC. Translating it yields CASSSFPGQGTHNEQFF. The chain links TRBV28 to TRBJ2-1; 10 bases are shared with TRBD1. V shed 4 bases and J 5 bases; nucleotides not matched to a gene: 11. Germline V lookup: CDR1 MDHEN, CDR2 SYDVKM. The CDR3 contains 17 residues.

The rearrangement links TRBV19 to TRBJ1-4; perhaps TRBD1 as D (5 bases). The CDR3 covers 15 residues. V was pared by 3 bases and J by 8 bases, with 16 bases between. Germline V gives CDR1 LNHDA, CDR2 SQIVND (reference sequence). The CDR3 bases are TGTGCCAGTAGTATTTGGAGGGGCGATTGGGAAAAACTGTTTTTT. Translating gives CASSIWRGDWEKLFF. Combining the CDR3 with reference TRBV19 and TRBJ1-4 gives the whole variable domain DGGITQSPKYLFRKEGQNVTLSCEQNLNHDAMYWYRQDPGQGLRLIYYSQIVNDFQKGDIAEGYSVSREKKESFPLTVTSAQKNPTAFYLCASSIWRGDWEKLFFGSGTQLSVL.

In the case of this clone: In this CDR3 the conserved last residue, phenylalanine or tryptophan, is missing, so a read error is likely. The limits of the CDR3 on the DNA are not certain, so only TCRdb's listed CDR3 is given. V is TRBV7-2 and J is TRBJ1-2; the tabulated D call, TRBD1, remains unverified against the DNA. Both ends counted, the CDR3 spans 14 residues. In germline, CDR1 is SGHTA, CDR2 FQGNSA. CDR3 amino acids: CASSLGTDFRGAVL.

The chain carries TRBV5-8 and TRBJ2-1; TRBD1 aligns across 7 bases. V was clipped by 0 bases and J by 8 bases; unmatched bases: 2. CDR3 size: 13 residues. Germline-derived CDR1 and CDR2 are SGHTS and YDEGEE. CDR3 loop: CASSLDRGHEQFF. The CDR3 DNA follows: TGTGCCAGCAGCTTGGACAGGGGACATGAGCAGTTCTTC.

V gene TRBV29-1 combines with J gene TRBJ2-1; tentatively, D is TRBD2 (6 bases). The CDR3 length is 15 residues. V lost 2 bases and J 4 bases, leaving 15 bases between the germline ends. From germline, CDR1 is SQVTM and CDR2 ANQGSEA. The CDR3 DNA follows: TGCAGCGTTGAATGGGGGGTAGGTGGTTACAATGAGCAGTTCTTC. Its translation is CSVEWGVGGYNEQFF.

The chain recombines TRBV9 with TRBJ2-1, with TRBD2 matching over 9 bases. Unmatched junction bases numbered 7, after V lost 8 bases and J lost 1 base. CDR3 length: 15 residues. Looked up from germline, CDR1 is SGDLS and CDR2 is YYNGEE. CDR3 in amino acids: CASSFSGGSYNEQFF. The CDR3 DNA reads as TGTGCCAGTTCCTTTAGCGGGGGATCCTACAATGAGCAGTTCTTC.

This rearrangement joins TRBV6-5 to TRBJ1-5, with D uncertain. The CDR3 sequence is 14 residues long. V was shortened by 2 bases and J by 2 bases, with 7 bases between the two germline ends. Germline lookup yields CDR1 MNHEY and CDR2 SVGAGI. The CDR3, as DNA: TGTGCCAGCAGTTACGGCAGCGGCAATCAGCCCCAGCATTTT. Translated, it gives CASSYGSGNQPQHF.

This chain joins TRBV19 and TRBJ2-1, with 9 bases that match TRBD1. Losses at the gene ends were 7 bases for V and 2 bases for J; bases not matched to a gene: 6. The CDR3 is made up of 15 amino acids. CDR1 is LNHDA, CDR2 SQIVND, per germline (reference sequence). The CDR3 DNA is TGTGCCAGTAACAAACAGGGGGCCGCCTACAATGAGCAGTTCTTC. Residues: CASNKQGAAYNEQFF.

In its sample, this clone was seen once. The CDR3 region is CASSLETGTYEQYF. The CDR3 nucleotides read TGTGCCAGCAGCTTAGAGACAGGGACCTACGAGCAGTACTTC. J is TRBJ2-7 and V is TRBV7-8; 7 bases are shared with TRBD1. CDR3 size: 14 residues. Trimming removed 1 base from V and 2 bases from J; junction bases left unmatched: 2. Looked up from germline, CDR1 is SGHVS and CDR2 is FQNEAQ.

The chain is built from TRBV7-9 and TRBJ2-7; D might be TRBD1 (6 bases). Per germline, CDR1 SEHNR and CDR2 FQNEAQ (reference sequence). Trimming removed 3 bases from V and 3 bases from J, with 9 bases in between. This CDR3 has 13 amino acids. The DNA for the CDR3 is TGTGCCAGCAGCTTCAAGGACAGCTACGAGCAGTACTTC. Translated, it gives CASSFKDSYEQYF.

This chain connects TRBV29-1 to TRBJ2-1; no reliable D call. The CDR3 has 14 amino acids. Germline CDR1 is SQVTM and CDR2 is ANQGSEA. Deletions cut 1 base from V and 0 bases from J, with 7 bases between. CDR3 DNA: TGCAGCGTTGAAGGGCAGAACTCCTACAATGAGCAGTTCTTC. Its translation: CSVEGQNSYNEQFF.

This clone has only one observation. The rearrangement links TRBV6-2 or TRBV6-3 to TRBJ2-7; 7 nucleotides line up with TRBD2. The CDR3 extends over 13 amino acids. Germline values: CDR1 MNHEY, CDR2 SVGEGT. V was clipped by 7 bases and J by 3 bases; unmatched bases: 6. CDR3 in DNA: TGTGCCAGCACCCCCTCGGGGGGCTACGAGCAGTACTTC. Its protein product is CASTPSGGYEQYF.